This T cell receptor beta chain was recorded in a study of T-cell memory formation after mild COVID-19. After 5'RACE with constant-segment primers, TCR alpha and TCR beta cDNA libraries carrying sample barcodes and UMIs were obtained. TCRdb analysed the 5' RACE reads with MiXCR anew, one entry per CDR3 protein. The data hold under 600,000 distinct CDR3 sequences, with about 22% observed a single time. This CDR3 is built from 12 residues. Germline assignment: CDR1 SGHRS and CDR2 YFSETQ. Trimming left V 5 bases short and J 4 bases short, with 9 bases between. The J gene is TRBJ1-1, the V gene TRBV5-1; D may be TRBD1 (5 bases). The TCR was taken from an adult woman who had mild COVID-19 (a few samples of this study predate the infection). Cell type and time point are not known. The source material was PBMCs or a T cell subset sorted from them (not recorded which). For the CDR3, the DNA is TGCGCCAGCAGGGAGCAGGGCACTGAAGCTTTCTTT. Residues: CASREQGTEAFF.